A selection of T cell receptor beta chains follows, all from one sample in a study of T cell changes during pregnancy in multiple sclerosis. Sequencing used immunoSEQ multiplex PCR; TCRdb keeps in-frame clones, though not all of them. Counted here are about 70,000 clones, less than 95% occurring once; the ten biggest clones make up about 0.6%. The sequencing here drew on peripheral blood, taken in the third trimester of pregnancy. The receptors originated from a female donor with multiple sclerosis, enrolled in a pregnancy study. Each CDR3 is given with its conserved first and last residue. Each record gives: V gene, clone size, J gene, D gene, CDR3 DNA, CDR3 protein. The D gene is left open where the match is weak. Clone sizes are given selectively: once, few, many, or a class where the clone is expanded.

V gene: TRBV5-6; clone size: many; J gene: TRBJ1-3; D gene: .; CDR3 DNA: TGTGCCAGCAGCCCGGGGGGCTCTGGAAACACCATATATTTT; CDR3 protein: CASSPGGSGNTIYF
V gene: TRBV19; clone size: .; J gene: TRBJ1-6; D gene: TRBD1; CDR3 DNA: TGTGCCAGTAGTATCACGGGACAGGGTTCGAATTCACCCCTCCACTTT; CDR3 protein: CASSITGQGSNSPLHF
V gene: TRBV27; clone size: .; J gene: TRBJ1-1; D gene: .; CDR3 DNA: TGTGCCAGCAGTCTGAGCCGGAACACTGAAGCTTTCTTT; CDR3 protein: CASSLSRNTEAFF
V gene: TRBV6-6; clone size: .; J gene: TRBJ1-3; D gene: .; CDR3 DNA: TGTGCCAGCAGCGATCCCCCAGGGACTGGAAACACCATATATTTT; CDR3 protein: CASSDPPGTGNTIYF
V gene: TRBV5-1; clone size: .; J gene: TRBJ2-2; D gene: TRBD1; CDR3 DNA: TGCGCCAGCAGTTCCAGTATTAACAGGGGGGTGAACACCGGGGAGCTGTTTTTT; CDR3 protein: CASSSSINRGVNTGELFF
V gene: TRBV10-2; clone size: .; J gene: TRBJ1-1; D gene: TRBD1; CDR3 DNA: TGCGCCAGCACTCCAGGGGGCACCACTGAAGCTTTCTTT; CDR3 protein: CASTPGGTTEAFF
V gene: TRBV7-2; clone size: .; J gene: TRBJ1-5; D gene: .; CDR3 DNA: TGTGCCAGCAGCTTCCGGACAAGCAATCAGCCCCAGCATTTT; CDR3 protein: CASSFRTSNQPQHF
V gene: TRBV9; clone size: .; J gene: TRBJ2-1; D gene: TRBD1; CDR3 DNA: TGTGCCAGCAGCCCCCGGGACAGGGGGAGGAATGAGCAGTTCTTC; CDR3 protein: CASSPRDRGRNEQFF
V gene: TRBV11-2; clone size: .; J gene: TRBJ1-5; D gene: TRBD1; CDR3 DNA: TGTGCCAGCAGCCCAACAGGGGGGGGTCAGCCCCAGCATTTT; CDR3 protein: CASSPTGGGQPQHF
V gene: TRBV6-5; clone size: .; J gene: TRBJ1-2; D gene: .; CDR3 DNA: TGTGCCAGCAGCGCACAGGGTCGGCATATATATGGCTACACCTTC; CDR3 protein: CASSAQGRHIYGYTF
V gene: TRBV2; clone size: .; J gene: TRBJ2-3; D gene: TRBD2; CDR3 DNA: TGTGCCAGACTGGGGACGGGAGGTAGCACAGATACGCAGTATTTT; CDR3 protein: CARLGTGGSTDTQYF
V gene: TRBV7-2; clone size: .; J gene: TRBJ2-1; D gene: .; CDR3 DNA: TGTGCCAGCAGCTTAGAAAGACTAAGCCAGCAGTTCTTC; CDR3 protein: CASSLERLSQQFF
V gene: TRBV9; clone size: .; J gene: TRBJ2-1; D gene: TRBD2; CDR3 DNA: TGTGCCAGCAGCGCCGGGGGGTCACCCCACAATGAGCAGTTCTTC; CDR3 protein: CASSAGGSPHNEQFF
V gene: TRBV11-1; clone size: .; J gene: TRBJ2-3; D gene: TRBD1; CDR3 DNA: TGTGCCAGCAGCCAGGACAGGGGCACAGATACGCAGTATTTT; CDR3 protein: CASSQDRGTDTQYF
V gene: TRBV6-5; clone size: .; J gene: TRBJ1-1; D gene: TRBD1; CDR3 DNA: TGTGTCAGCAGTTACCCGACAGGGATGGACACTGAAGCTTTCTTT; CDR3 protein: CVSSYPTGMDTEAFF
V gene: TRBV6-1; clone size: .; J gene: TRBJ2-1; D gene: .; CDR3 DNA: TGTGCCAGCACCCAGGGACTCCACTCCTACAATGAGCAGTTCTTC; CDR3 protein: CASTQGLHSYNEQFF
V gene: TRBV9; clone size: .; J gene: TRBJ1-1; D gene: TRBD1; CDR3 DNA: TGTGCCAGCAGCGTAGGGGGAGGGGGACAGGGGGCAAACACTGAAGCTTTCTTT; CDR3 protein: CASSVGGGGQGANTEAFF
V gene: TRBV11-2; clone size: .; J gene: TRBJ2-5; D gene: .; CDR3 DNA: TGTGCCAGCAGCTTTTTGCCCGGGGATACTAGGGAGACCCAGTACTTC; CDR3 protein: CASSFLPGDTRETQYF
V gene: TRBV7-2; clone size: once; J gene: TRBJ2-3; D gene: TRBD2; CDR3 DNA: TGTGCCAGCAGCTTAGTCTCGGGTCTAGCGGGGACCACAGATACGCAGTATTTT; CDR3 protein: CASSLVSGLAGTTDTQYF
V gene: TRBV11-3; clone size: .; J gene: TRBJ1-6; D gene: .; CDR3 DNA: TGTGCCAGCAGCTTTCTCCTAAAGCAGGGAGGAGATTCACCCCTCCACTTT; CDR3 protein: CASSFLLKQGGDSPLHF